What follows describes a single TCR beta chain. This clone was seen a single time. It lacks a known antigen. Base qualities are missing; no much larger clone stands one base away. The data were taken from a study of cytomegalovirus exposure and HLA in healthy donors (dated by TCRdb to about 2017). Some background on the complete study: In an earlier analysis of several hundred of the donors, 250 to 350 Gb of sequence data and some 120 million unique TCR beta sequences from 150 million to 200 million T cells were reported. Along with the approximately 650-subject first cohort, a separate validation cohort of about 110 different subjects was used. Typing coverage differed by locus: A, B, C, DRB1 and DQB1 were typed in roughly 620-630 donors, DQA1 in 500 to 550, DPA1 in some 600, and DPB1 in 400 to 480. Across 398 genotyped donors of the cohort, an average of approximately 220,000 unique TCR beta nucleotide sequences per donor were sequenced, and 15% to 20% of those sequences were non-productive. Roughly five DR-DQ haplotypes were handled as single units for association and clustering, since linkage in the cohort was strong. Every discovery cohort repertoire had been produced on one sequencing platform. Using immunosequencing, the study profiled T cell repertoires from about 650 subjects and related those repertoires to cytomegalovirus serostatus. Of the roughly 420 genotyped donors, approximately 80% were placed in the genetic ancestry cluster associated with self-reported Caucasian donors. To predict cytomegalovirus infection status, the study brought together high-throughput TCR immunosequencing, statistical association of individual TCRs with disease status, and machine learning. The study aimed to test whether signatures of past pathogen exposure could be identified by cataloging public T cell receptors. A later analysis re-analyzed previously published TCR beta repertoires from 666 donors and added high-resolution HLA genotyping to study TCR occurrence patterns. Donor age, sex, ethnicity and CMV serostatus were compiled alongside the repertoire data. A later genetic analysis took genome-wide SNP genotypes for about 65% of the roughly 670 donors and used that subset as a discovery cohort. The later analysis used no new phenotypic data to find candidate immune exposures, relying instead on TCR beta sequences and their occurrence across donors. An early release covering roughly 600 HLA-typed donors comprised around 300 gigabases of sequencing data and about 90 million unique TCR sequences. An earlier analysis of 500 to 750 of the donors applied high-throughput TCR beta sequencing to assess whether each TCR beta V gene segment acted as functional or pseudogenic. HLA typing covered class I and class II loci at four-digit resolution.

General study outcomes and caveats: Most CMV-associated TCR beta chains appeared to be HLA-restricted in a later analysis, and the HLA associations seemed to be driven largely by CMV exposure. In a later analysis, HLA-associated TCR beta chains showed more clonal expansion and lower generation probabilities than non-associated chains that were equally common. The cohort was sequenced for TCR beta chains only, and without alpha or paired-chain data the features that could be detected were limited. In a later analysis, TCR association rates were found to vary across HLA loci, with the most associated TCRs seen for DRB1 alleles and the fewest for HLA-C alleles. In a later genetic analysis, fewer N-insertions in productive TCRs were reported among donors in an Asian-associated ancestry cluster than the 666-donor mean. Most TCR sequences were seen in very few donors, while some public TCRs were found in many individuals. Because HLA typing was missing for some donors at each locus, association tests included only the typed subset. CMV serostatus was the only immune exposure information available for the cohort. Presence/absence analyses assumed roughly uniform sequencing depth across donors, an assumption that may not hold. A later analysis reported that several top co-occurrence clusters appeared linked to parvovirus B19, influenza, CMV and Epstein-Barr virus. The 87-base-pair reads could not distinguish some IMGT-functional V segments, including TRBV6-2 and TRBV6-3, so those segments were excluded. When HLA alleles, especially DR and DQ, strongly co-occurred, TCR associations were difficult to assign to individual alleles. A cluster of highly shared sequence variants was judged likely to be a technical artifact of the sequencing pipeline. In both the original and validation cohorts, the classifier was reported to diagnose cytomegalovirus status with high specificity and sensitivity. A further reported finding was that TCR beta sequences accurately predicted the HLA-A and HLA-B alleles for most subjects in the first cohort. Seventeen rarely observed V segments, including chromosome 9 orphons, were excluded from the earlier analysis of a few hundred of the donors because counts were too low. The authors suggested that the approach could potentially be extended to other disease states and immunological phenotypes. A few of the identified cytomegalovirus-associated TCR beta chains were confirmed in vitro to be specific for cytomegalovirus antigens. Linkage disequilibrium might explain the correlated functional status among segregating V segments, but an unknown experimental factor could not be excluded. An earlier analysis of approximately 600 of the donors showed that most TCR beta V segments appeared in productive rearrangements either about 87% or about 30% of the time, which broadly matched IMGT annotations. In a later analysis, some 18,000 TCR beta sequences were associated with specific HLA alleles at a false discovery rate of 0.05. An association between a missense DCLRE1C variant and V-gene and J-gene trimming of TCR beta chains was found in a later genetic analysis and replicated in an independent cohort. In the study, 164 TCR beta chains were listed as associated with cytomegalovirus.

For CDR1 and CDR2, the germline V gene lists MDHEN and SYDVKM. Including cysteine and phenylalanine, the CDR3 has 15 amino acids. The kept DNA is CDR3 alone, 45 bases in frame from the first base. The V end gives up 5 bases and the J end 7 bases, leaving 7 bases in the junction not matched to a gene. Library preparation used the immunoSEQ multiplex PCR assay. A mixture of 60 forward primers for TCR Vbeta segments and 13 reverse primers for TCR Jbeta segments was used in the multiplex PCR. Amplification of the CDR3 region of rearranged TCR beta genes was performed with a multiplex PCR assay on genomic DNA. The amplified TCR beta libraries were sequenced on the Illumina HiSeq System as 87-base-pair reads. Processing in the source paper ran as follows. A later analysis counted approximately 74 million unique TCR beta chains across the 550 to 700 repertoires, and some 11 million of these chains were shared by at least two donors. To remove PCR and sequencing errors, raw reads were error-corrected and collapsed into unique sequences using a nearest-neighbor algorithm that merged closely related sequences. Alignment of CDR3 sequences to IMGT reference sequences was used to assign V, D and J gene segments. For a sequence to be retained, a match of at least six nucleotides was required to both a V gene segment and a J gene segment. Rearrangements were classified as productive when the CDR3 lacked stop codons and remained in frame with V and J, and all other rearrangements were classified as non-productive. Following IMGT convention, CDR3 was defined as the stretch from the second conserved V-encoded cysteine up to the conserved J-encoded phenylalanine. The earlier analysis of roughly 590 of the donors excluded sequences that lacked an unambiguous match to a single V gene segment. In an earlier analysis of 587 of the donors, a V segment was called functional when productive rearrangements were above 56.7%, and segregating when the standard deviation between donors exceeded 5%. A statistical classification framework was built for diagnosing cytomegalovirus status from the catalog of TCR beta chain sequences. In a later analysis, TCR nucleotide sequences were compared against IMGT/GENE-DB human TR gene sequences so that V and J genes could be assigned. In a later analysis, CDR3 sequences and most-parsimonious VDJ recombination scenarios were assigned using the TCRdist pipeline. A later analysis defined each TCR beta chain by its CDR3 amino acid sequence plus V-gene family, and excluded reads lacking a unique V-gene family. A later analysis removed 550 to 700 highly shared, low-generation-probability nucleotide sequences to deal with suspected cross-contamination and a sequencing artifact. For each public chain, a later analysis derived a clonal expansion index from normalized ranks of inferred template counts within each repertoire. Generation probabilities in a later analysis came from a VDJ recombination model fitted to out-of-frame rearrangements, and those results were checked against IGoR. A later analysis scored TCR-TCR, TCR-HLA and TCR-CMV co-occurrence with hypergeometric tests, applying a repertoire-size bias correction to TCR pairs. In a later analysis, false discovery rates were estimated by permuting HLA or CMV assignments 20 times. In a later analysis, co-occurring TCRs were grouped using DBSCAN, with TCRdist sequence similarity added in when clustering inside HLA-allele-positive subsets. Co-occurrence clustering excluded repertoires with fewer than 30,000 or more than 120,000 public chains, plus five with anomalous nucleotide sharing. Not all clones reach the TCRdb copy of this immuneACCESS table, which keeps in-frame sequences only. Checked studies attribute under half of the gap to unresolved V genes and leave the rest unexplained. V, J and clone size are those of that table, while D and trimming were read from the DNA. Counted in this sample were about 110,000 clones; over 60% of them appeared once. Of the sample, roughly 2.9% falls within the top ten clones.

The cohort consisted of 650 to 700 healthy bone marrow donors. Cohort members were all nominally healthy when sampled, although unrecorded immune exposures were likely present. The donor was CMV seropositive and was included in the group of some 290 seropositive cohort members. A peripheral blood sample was collected from each donor, and TCR beta sequencing was performed on peripheral blood mononuclear cells. The Qiagen DNeasy Blood Extraction Kit was used to extract genomic DNA from the blood cell samples. Input material: PBMCs. The sequence derives from an older woman in good health and CMV-seropositive. The V and J segments used are TRBV28 and TRBJ2-1, with 11 bases in between that match TRBD2. The bases are TGTGCCAGCAGTAATCACGGGACTAGCGGTAATGAGCAGTTCTTC. Its product reads: CASSNHGTSGNEQFF.